Here is one T cell receptor (beta chain) with its context. The quantity of total RNA per TCR library was around 3.5 ug. TCRdb processed the 5' RACE reads again and assigns one entry to each CDR3 protein, with no DNA. Recorded for this sample: about 450,000 distinct CDR3 sequences. The data are from a study of monozygotic twins with inflammatory bowel disease. Germline V gives CDR1 LGHNA, CDR2 YNFKEQ. CDR3 size: 13 residues. The chain is built from TRBV4-2 and TRBJ1-1. The source is a human donor with ulcerative colitis or Crohn's disease, or a healthy co-twin of an affected twin (not recorded which). Specimen: blood. CDR3 loop: CASSQGAPFEAFF.